These T cell receptor beta chains were read from a single sample in a study of T-cell memory formation after mild COVID-19. From the 5' RACE reads, TCRdb called clonotypes with MiXCR, one entry per CDR3 protein. The top ten clones hold approximately 12% of a sample with a few hundred thousand distinct CDR3 sequences, 28% of them seen once. Sample: PBMCs or a T cell subset sorted from them (not recorded which). The receptors shown here come from an adult woman who had mild COVID-19 (a few samples of this study predate the infection). Cell type and time point are not known. Each CDR3 is given with its conserved first and last residue. The order of the fields is CDR3 protein, CDR3 DNA, V gene, clone size, D gene, J gene. A D gene is named only where the DNA matches it firmly. Clone size is given for some rows only: seen once, a few or many times, or a class if the clone is expanded.

CDR3aa: CASSQDLAGWSPLHF
CDR3nt: TGTGCCAGCAGCCAAGATCTGGCAGGTTGGTCACCCCTCCACTTT
v_gene: TRBV3-1
abundance: NA
d_gene: NA
j_gene: TRBJ1-6

CDR3aa: CASSLVQGSDNEQFF
CDR3nt: TGCGCCAGCAGCTTGGTACAGGGGAGTGACAATGAGCAGTTCTTC
v_gene: TRBV5-1
abundance: few
d_gene: TRBD1
j_gene: TRBJ2-1

CDR3aa: CASSPNPGQLSNEKLFF
CDR3nt: TGTGCCAGCAGTCCTAACCCTGGACAGCTATCTAATGAAAAACTGTTTTTT
v_gene: TRBV12-3/TRBV12-4
abundance: NA
d_gene: NA
j_gene: TRBJ1-4

CDR3aa: CASRPYPGNTIYF
CDR3nt: TGTGCCAGCAGACCCTATCCTGGAAACACCATATATTTT
v_gene: TRBV7-2
abundance: many
d_gene: NA
j_gene: TRBJ1-3

CDR3aa: CASSQFYTANEKLFF
CDR3nt: TGTGCCAGCAGCCAATTCTATACAGCAAATGAAAAACTGTTTTTT
v_gene: TRBV14
abundance: NA
d_gene: NA
j_gene: TRBJ1-4

CDR3aa: CASSHTLATEAFF
CDR3nt: TGTGCCAGTAGTCACACATTGGCCACTGAAGCTTTCTTT
v_gene: TRBV19
abundance: NA
d_gene: NA
j_gene: TRBJ1-1

CDR3aa: CASSKAVGNNYGYTF
CDR3nt: TGTGCCAGCAGCAAAGCCGTGGGGAATAACTATGGCTACACCTTC
v_gene: TRBV21-1
abundance: few
d_gene: NA
j_gene: TRBJ1-2

CDR3aa: CASSFLIGEQYF
CDR3nt: TGTGCCAGCAGCTTTCTCATTGGGGAGCAGTACTTC
v_gene: TRBV7-6
abundance: NA
d_gene: NA
j_gene: TRBJ2-7

CDR3aa: CAISPRRALRFMNTEAFF
CDR3nt: TGTGCCATCAGTCCCCGCCGGGCCCTGAGATTCATGAACACTGAAGCTTTCTTT
v_gene: TRBV10-3
abundance: NA
d_gene: NA
j_gene: TRBJ1-1

CDR3aa: CASSLDGERGGFTDTQYF
CDR3nt: TGTGCCAGCAGCTTGGATGGTGAGCGGGGGGGTTTCACAGATACGCAGTATTTT
v_gene: TRBV5-6
abundance: NA
d_gene: TRBD2
j_gene: TRBJ2-3

CDR3aa: CSVETGESYEQYF
CDR3nt: TGCAGCGTTGAAACAGGGGAGTCCTACGAGCAGTACTTC
v_gene: TRBV29-1
abundance: few
d_gene: TRBD1
j_gene: TRBJ2-7

CDR3aa: CASSLGGADQPQHF
CDR3nt: TGCGCCAGCAGCTTGGGGGGGGCGGACCAGCCCCAGCATTTT
v_gene: TRBV5-1
abundance: few
d_gene: NA
j_gene: TRBJ1-5

CDR3aa: CASSIAGDLTDTQYF
CDR3nt: TGTGCCAGCAGCATAGCGGGGGACCTCACAGATACGCAGTATTTT
v_gene: TRBV28
abundance: once
d_gene: TRBD2
j_gene: TRBJ2-3

CDR3aa: CASSSQGARGGELFF
CDR3nt: TGTGCCAGCAGCTCACAGGGGGCGCGAGGCGGGGAGCTGTTTTTT
v_gene: TRBV7-2
abundance: few
d_gene: TRBD1
j_gene: TRBJ2-2

CDR3aa: CASSDSTTGELFF
CDR3nt: TGTGCCAGCAGTGACTCGACCACCGGGGAGCTGTTTTTT
v_gene: TRBV6-4
abundance: NA
d_gene: NA
j_gene: TRBJ2-2

CDR3aa: CATSDLQSSPYNEQFF
CDR3nt: TGTGCCACCAGTGATTTGCAGAGCAGCCCCTACAATGAGCAGTTCTTC
v_gene: TRBV24-1
abundance: NA
d_gene: NA
j_gene: TRBJ2-1

CDR3aa: CASSWNSGPLQTEAFF
CDR3nt: TGTGCCAGCAGCTGGAATTCCGGGCCCCTCCAGACTGAAGCTTTCTTT
v_gene: TRBV5-5
abundance: many
d_gene: NA
j_gene: TRBJ1-1